The 15 T cell receptor beta chains given below trace back to one sample, sequenced in a study of T cell responses to AZD1222 COVID-19 vaccine. Using immunoSEQ multiplex PCR, the repertoire was profiled, and TCRdb retains in-frame clones only, with some absent. The sample lists 110,000 or so clones; 88% were seen once. The input for sequencing was peripheral blood, taken 28 days after the second AZD1222 dose. These TCRs come from an adult who received the AZD1222 COVID-19 vaccine.

The chain couples TRBV2 to TRBJ1-1, with D possibly matching TRBD1 (5 bases). V was shortened by 9 bases and J by 7 bases, with 15 bases between the two germline ends. The CDR3 sequence is 12 residues long. The V gene's germline CDR1 is SNHLY and CDR2 FYNNEI. CDR3 sequence reads: CASKYRFREAFF. CDR3 DNA sequence: TGTGCCAGTAAGTACAGGTTCCGTGAAGCTTTCTTT.

The chain employs TRBV5-4 and TRBJ2-7, with TRBD1 as a possible D gene (7 bases). The CDR3 consists of 14 residues. The germline V gene encodes CDR1 SGHNT and CDR2 YYREEE (reference sequence). V was cut by 4 bases and J by 5 bases, with 16 bases left in between. The DNA for the CDR3 is TGTGCCAGCAGCGGAGGCAGGGGGGTCCACGAGCAGTACTTC. Encoded protein: CASSGGRGVHEQYF.

This clone was counted a few times. The gene calls are TRBV6-2 or TRBV6-3 and TRBJ2-7; D possibly corresponds to TRBD1 (5 bases). Trimming left V 2 bases short and J 2 bases short, with 13 bases between. This CDR3 has 15 amino acids. Per the germline V gene, CDR1 is MNHEY and CDR2 is SVGEGT. In nucleotides, the CDR3 is TGTGCCAGCAGTTACAGGCGGACACCAACCTACGAGCAGTACTTC. Its protein product is CASSYRRTPTYEQYF.

This sequence joins TRBV6-2 or TRBV6-3 and TRBJ2-7; 9 nucleotides match TRBD1. J lost 2 bases, V lost 6 bases, and 5 bases had no gene match. Germline V lookup: CDR1 MNHEY, CDR2 SVGEGT. The CDR3 has 14 amino acids. CDR3 loop: CASSRDRVTYEQYF. DNA of the CDR3: TGTGCCAGCAGCCGGGACAGGGTAACCTACGAGCAGTACTTC.

The chain recombines TRBV29-1 with TRBJ2-3; 7 bases agree with TRBD2. V dropped 4 bases and J dropped 2; count of bases not matched to a gene: 6. The CDR3 is 14 amino acids. CDR1 and CDR2 from the germline V gene are SQVTM and ANQGSEA. CDR3: CSVGTSAVTDTQYF. The CDR3 DNA reads TGCAGCGTTGGTACTAGCGCTGTCACAGATACGCAGTATTTT.

The rearrangement links TRBV4-1 to TRBJ1-4, with TRBD1 matching over 10 bases. The CDR3 contains 15 residues. Germline loops: CDR1 MGHRA, CDR2 YSYEKL. With 3 bases clipped from V and 7 bases from J, the junction kept 5 bases outside the gene matches. The CDR3 nucleotides read TGCGCCAGCAGCCACCTGGACAGGGGGGGTGAAAAACTGTTTTTT. It codes for CASSHLDRGGEKLFF.

The chain employs TRBV2 and TRBJ2-5; no clear D. The CDR3 length is 12 residues. V was clipped by 4 bases and J by 5 bases, with 8 bases between them. Germline CDR1 reads SNHLY; CDR2 reads FYNNEI. The CDR3 nucleotides are TGTGCCAGCAGTGTTCAAGTCGAGACCCAGTACTTC. Amino acids: CASSVQVETQYF.

The genes are TRBV10-3 and TRBJ1-3, with a tentative D call TRBD1 (6 bases). CDR3 length: 14 amino acids. The germline V gene has CDR1 ENHRY and CDR2 SYGVKD. The V end was cut by 5 bases, the J end by 0 bases, with 8 bases between. CDR3 nucleotide sequence: TGTGCCATCAGTAAGGACAGCTCTGGAAACACCATATATTTT. As protein: CAISKDSSGNTIYF.

The V gene is TRBV5-1, the J gene TRBJ1-4, with D unresolved. Germline loops: CDR1 SGHRS, CDR2 YFSETQ. This CDR3 comprises 14 residues. V lost 4 bases, J lost 0 bases, and 7 bases lay in between. CDR3 residues: CASSKLATNEKLFF. The CDR3 DNA is TGCGCCAGCAGCAAATTAGCAACTAATGAAAAACTGTTTTTT.

The chain links TRBV29-1 to TRBJ2-1; 8 bases line up with TRBD1. The CDR3 runs 12 residues. V trimming: 7 bases; J trimming: 8 bases; junction bases outside the gene matches: 7. Germline V gene data show CDR1 as SQVTM and CDR2 as ANQGSEA. CDR3 sequence (DNA): TGCAGCGCTTGGACAGGGTCGTATGAGCAGTTCTTC. It encodes CSAWTGSYEQFF.

This chain links TRBV4-3 with TRBJ1-5; D is unresolved. This CDR3 is 13 amino acids long. Germline values: CDR1 LGHNA, CDR2 YSLEER. Trimming took off 5 bases at V and 2 bases at J, with 7 bases between the two ends. The DNA for the CDR3 is TGCGCCAGCAGCGCGCGCGGCAATCAGCCCCAGCATTTT. Protein product: CASSARGNQPQHF.

V usage is TRBV20-1 and J usage is TRBJ2-7; D gene uncertain. CDR1 is DFQATT and CDR2 is SNEGSKA in the germline V gene (reference sequence). The CDR3 length is 11 residues. Trimming pared 5 bases from V and 0 bases from J, leaving 5 bases between. CDR3 protein: CSAVFSYEQYF. In DNA form, the CDR3 reads TGCAGTGCTGTGTTCTCCTACGAGCAGTACTTC.

This rearrangement joins TRBV3-1 (or the pseudogene TRBV3-2) to TRBJ2-7; the D gene is possibly TRBD2 (5 bases). The V end lost 5 bases, the J end lost 3 bases, and 17 bases lay between the germline ends. Germline assignment: CDR1 LGHDT and CDR2 YNNKEL (reference sequence). The CDR3 length is 15 residues. The CDR3 bases are TGTGCCAGCAGCGAACTAGAGGACCCCAACTACGAGCAGTACTTC. Its protein product is CASSELEDPNYEQYF.

The V call is TRBV13, the J call TRBJ1-4, with 10 positions matching TRBD1. In germline, CDR1 is PRHDT, CDR2 FYEKMQ (reference sequence). CDR3 length equals 17 residues. V lost 1 base to trimming and J lost 6 bases; unmatched junction nucleotides: 8. CDR3 bases: TGTGCCAGCAGCTTAGCGAAAAAGGGGACAGGGGATGAAAAACTGTTTTTT. Residues: CASSLAKKGTGDEKLFF.

The chain recombines TRBV4-3 with TRBJ1-5, with D unclear. The germline gives CDR1 LGHNA, CDR2 YSLEER. CDR3 length: 16 amino acids. V shed 0 bases and J shed 2 bases, with 11 bases lying between them. The CDR3 bases are TGCGCCAGCAGCCAAGATTTAACGTTTGGCAATCAGCCCCAGCATTTT. Amino acid sequence: CASSQDLTFGNQPQHF.